One and the same sample provided the 28 T cell receptor beta chains below, sequenced in a study of regulatory T cells in long-lasting Graves disease. Indicated time point: persistent/refractory GD, antithyroid drugs over 5 years with positive TRAb. The TCR library used RNA extracted from PBMCs. Libraries of TCR beta came from iRepertoire HTBI primers plus Arm-PCR of CDR3 regions. Each CDR3 protein is one row after TCRdb ran MiXCR on the multiplex PCR reads. The sample has approximately 440,000 distinct CDR3 sequences; 23% are singletons. Sequenced material: peripheral blood mononuclear cells (PBMCs), taken when the disease was refractory, from a patient treated with antithyroid drugs. These receptors all come from a female donor with Graves disease.

In its sample, this clonotype was seen a few times. This CDR3 reads CSVEVSSGRGAVYEQYF. CDR3 nucleotide sequence: TGCAGCGTTGAAGTGTCTAGCGGGAGGGGAGCCGTCTACGAGCAGTACTTC. The gene calls are TRBV29-1 and TRBJ2-7, with 12 bases lining up with TRBD2. Trimming took 1 base from V and 3 from J; bases not matched to a gene: 10. Germline loops: CDR1 SQVTM, CDR2 ANQGSEA. The CDR3 contains 17 residues.

Many counts were recorded for this clonotype. The chain couples TRBV2 to TRBJ2-5; 7 bases are a match to TRBD1. The CDR3 length is 13 residues. Germline V lookup: CDR1 SNHLY, CDR2 FYNNEI. V was clipped by 6 bases and J by 2 bases; unmatched bases: 3. CDR3 in DNA: TGTGCCAGCAGACGGGACAGTCAAGAGACCCAGTACTTC. This gives the protein CASRRDSQETQYF.

This clonotype was picked up many times. J is TRBJ2-7 and V is TRBV28, with 8 bases fitting TRBD2. After removal of 8 bases from V and 8 bases from J, the junction contained 11 bases not matched to a gene. CDR3 length equals 13 residues. Germline CDR1 reads MDHEN; CDR2 reads SYDVKM. The chain's CDR3 is CASLQSGRDKQYF. CDR3 DNA sequence: TGTGCCAGCCTTCAATCCGGGAGGGACAAGCAGTACTTC.

V gene TRBV5-1 combines with J gene TRBJ1-1; D gene unclear. The CDR3 spans 15 residues. Germline lookup yields CDR1 SGHRS and CDR2 YFSETQ. Trimming removed 0 bases from V and 5 bases from J, with 14 bases in between. The CDR3 bases are TGCGCCAGCAGCTTGGGGTTTGGGGAGAGGACTGAAGCTTTCTTT. It translates to CASSLGFGERTEAFF.

The rearrangement joins TRBV5-1 to TRBJ1-6; TRBD1 aligns across 9 bases. After removal of 4 bases from V and 7 bases from J, the junction contained 6 bases not matched to a gene. The germline V gene encodes CDR1 SGHRS and CDR2 YFSETQ. This CDR3 is built from 15 residues. Written as DNA, the CDR3 is TGCGCCAGCAGCCACTCCGACAGGGGGAATTCACCCCTCCACTTT. Protein product: CASSHSDRGNSPLHF.

Here the CDR3 DNA reads TGTGCCAGTAGTATAGCCTCAGCGAACACTGAAGCTTTCTTT. Translation: CASSIASANTEAFF. V gene TRBV19 combines with J gene TRBJ1-1; D gene ambiguous. The CDR3 is 14 residues long. Trimming stripped 1 base from V and 1 base from J, with 7 bases between. Looked up from germline, CDR1 is LNHDA and CDR2 is SQIVND (reference sequence).

This clonotype has only a few counts. The J gene is TRBJ2-1, the V gene TRBV10-3, with TRBD2 matching 11 bases. Germline lookup yields CDR1 ENHRY and CDR2 SYGVKD. The CDR3 has 13 amino acids. Losses at the gene ends were 10 bases for V and 6 bases for J; bases not matched to a gene: 5. Here the CDR3 reads CATTSGIPNEQFF. CDR3 in DNA: TGTGCCACGACTAGCGGGATACCCAATGAGCAGTTCTTC.

The chain combines TRBV2 with TRBJ1-5; D unresolved. CDR1 and CDR2 (germline): SNHLY, FYNNEI. V lost 7 bases and J 3 bases, leaving 10 bases between the germline ends. This CDR3 contains 13 residues. CDR3 DNA: TGTGCCAGCATGGGCGCAGTCAATCAGCCCCAGCATTTT. Amino acid sequence: CASMGAVNQPQHF.

The J gene is TRBJ2-7, the V gene TRBV19, with 7 bases aligning to TRBD1. After removal of 4 bases from V and 0 bases from J, the junction contained 6 bases not matched to a gene. The CDR3 runs 15 residues. CDR1 is LNHDA, CDR2 SQIVND, per germline (reference sequence). The DNA for the CDR3 is TGTGCCAGTAGTAACGAGGGGACAGCCTCCTACGAGCAGTACTTC. It yields the protein CASSNEGTASYEQYF.

This clonotype has more than one count but fewer than ten. The rearrangement links TRBV6-5 to TRBJ2-5, with D unclear. The germline V gene has CDR1 MNHEY and CDR2 SVGAGI. V was cut by 0 bases and J by 3 bases, with 17 bases left in between. This CDR3 comprises 17 residues. CDR3 loop: CASSYSISADREETQYF. In nucleotides, the CDR3 is TGTGCCAGCAGTTACTCGATATCAGCAGACCGAGAAGAGACCCAGTACTTC.

The V and J genes are TRBV19 and TRBJ2-4; 12 bases are shared with TRBD2. Gene TRBJ2-5 matches the end of the DNA better, so the J call may be wrong. CDR3 length equals 18 residues. Germline CDR1 reads LNHDA; CDR2 reads SQIVND (reference sequence). Written as DNA, the CDR3 is TGTGCCAGTAGTATACTAGCGGGAGGGCCAATTAAGCAAGAGACCCAGTACTTC. Amino acids: CASSILAGGPIKQETQYF.

This clonotype was found a few times. J is TRBJ1-2 and V is TRBV5-1; D is unresolved. Looked up from germline, CDR1 is SGHRS and CDR2 is YFSETQ. V lost 4 bases and J 8 bases, leaving 18 bases between the germline ends. The CDR3 sequence is 14 residues long. The chain's CDR3 is CASSQQTGDGGYTF. DNA for the CDR3: TGCGCCAGCAGCCAGCAAACCGGAGACGGGGGCTACACCTTC. Together with reference TRBV5-1 and TRBJ1-2, the CDR3 gives the full variable domain: KAGVTQTPRYLIKTRGQQVTLSCSPISGHRSVSWYQQTPGQGLQFLFEYFSETQRNKGNFPGRFSGRQFSNSRSEMNVSTLELGDSALYLCASSQQTGDGGYTFGSGTRLTVV.

The rearrangement links TRBV6-2 or TRBV6-3 to TRBJ2-5, with D possibly matching TRBD1 (6 bases). Germline V lookup: CDR1 MNHEY, CDR2 SVGEGT. V lost 6 bases to trimming and J lost 5 bases, with 22 bases between them. The length of the CDR3 is 16 residues. This CDR3 reads CASSTAALRGGETQYF. CDR3 DNA: TGTGCCAGCAGCACGGCCGCCCTCAGGGGTGGTGAGACCCAGTACTTC.

The chain carries TRBV20-1 and TRBJ1-5; 7 nucleotides match TRBD1. The CDR3 spans 14 residues. The ends lost 0 bases at V and 7 bases at J; junction bases unmatched: 6. Germline V gives CDR1 DFQATT, CDR2 SNEGSKA (reference sequence). Here the CDR3 DNA reads TGCAGTGCTAGAGATAACAGGGGTTGGCAGCCCCAGCATTTT. Its protein is CSARDNRGWQPQHF.

This clonotype appeared many times. The chain employs TRBV6-1 and TRBJ2-7; possible D gene TRBD1, 6 bases. Germline-derived CDR1 and CDR2 are MNHNS and SASEGT. The V end was cut by 5 bases, the J end by 7 bases, with 9 bases between. The CDR3 runs to 11 residues. In DNA, the CDR3 is TGTGCCAGCAGTCAGGGGACAGAGCAGTACTTC. Translation: CASSQGTEQYF.

This clonotype came up many times. The chain couples TRBV2 to TRBJ2-5; D is unclear. Per the germline V gene, CDR1 is SNHLY and CDR2 is FYNNEI. V was trimmed by 3 bases and J by 5 bases, leaving 7 bases between them. This CDR3 has 12 residues. CDR3 amino acids: CASSEILETQYF. The CDR3 DNA follows: TGTGCCAGCAGTGAGATTCTGGAGACCCAGTACTTC.

Only a few counts were recorded for this clonotype. The chain combines TRBV6-1 with TRBJ2-7, with TRBD1 matching over 8 bases. The ends lost 6 bases at V and 3 bases at J; junction bases unmatched: 13. Germline CDR1 MNHNS, CDR2 SASEGT. This CDR3 has 16 residues. As DNA, the CDR3 is TGTGCCAGCAGCCGCCTCGCCGGGACAGGCCTCTACGAGCAGTACTTC. It specifies CASSRLAGTGLYEQYF.

The V call is TRBV5-1, the J call TRBJ1-1; D not certain. This CDR3 is 15 amino acids long. V lost 3 bases to trimming and J lost 6 bases, with 18 bases between them. The germline CDR1 and CDR2 sequences are SGHRS and YFSETQ. The CDR3 sequence is CASSSVPGTSSEAFF. DNA of the CDR3: TGCGCCAGCAGCTCCGTCCCGGGTACCAGTTCTGAAGCTTTCTTT.

This clonotype was picked up a small number of times. The chain has TRBV7-3 and TRBJ2-3; D call uncertain. Germline CDR1 is SGHTA and CDR2 is FQGTGA. Trimming left V 5 bases short and J 9 bases short, with 12 bases between. The CDR3 extends over 12 amino acids. The CDR3 DNA follows: TGTGCCAGCAGCCCAGAGGCCGGGACGCAGTATTTT. Translating it yields CASSPEAGTQYF.

This rearrangement joins TRBV7-2 to TRBJ2-3; no definite D call. CDR1 SGHTA and CDR2 FQGNSA come from the germline V gene. CDR3 length equals 14 residues. Between the trimmed V and J ends, which lost 0 bases and 6 bases, there was a span of 10 bases. As DNA, the CDR3 is TGTGCCAGCAGCTTAGCTCCCAATTGGGATACGCAGTATTTT. Translation: CASSLAPNWDTQYF.

This clonotype was seen a handful of times. This chain uses TRBV20-1 with TRBJ2-7; no reliable D call. V was clipped by 3 bases and J by 6 bases, with 12 bases between them. There are 12 residues in the CDR3. Germline CDR1 DFQATT, CDR2 SNEGSKA (reference sequence). CDR3 DNA: TGCAGTGCTAGGTTGTCAGGTGGCGAGCAGTACTTC. As protein: CSARLSGGEQYF.

At least ten counts were recorded for this clonotype. The chain joins TRBV28 to TRBJ1-3, with TRBD1 as a possible D gene (6 bases). Looked up from germline, CDR1 is MDHEN and CDR2 is SYDVKM. CDR3 length: 15 residues. The V and J ends lost 6 bases and 0 bases respectively, with 12 bases between them. CDR3 sequence (DNA): TGTGCCAGCAGCCTCGGGACACTCTCTGGAAACACCATATATTTT. It encodes CASSLGTLSGNTIYF. The variable domain in full, with the rest retrieved from reference TRBV28 and TRBJ1-3, is DVKVTQSSRYLVKRTGEKVFLECVQDMDHENMFWYRQDPGLGLRLIYFSYDVKMKEKGDIPEGYSVSREKKERFSLILESASTNQTSMYLCASSLGTLSGNTIYFGEGSWLTVV.

This clonotype was detected many times. The chain uses TRBV24-1 and TRBJ2-2; no clear D. The germline CDR1 and CDR2 sequences are KGHDR and SFDVKD. This CDR3 region has 15 residues. V shed 5 bases and J shed 4 bases, with 13 bases lying between them. CDR3 region: CATSALGHSTGELFF. The CDR3 DNA reads as TGTGCCACCAGTGCCCTGGGTCACTCCACCGGGGAGCTGTTTTTT.

This rearrangement joins TRBV5-1 to TRBJ2-7, with 8 bases fitting TRBD1. This CDR3 comprises 14 residues. Germline assignment: CDR1 SGHRS and CDR2 YFSETQ. The trim removed 4 bases at V and 5 bases at J, leaving 8 bases unmatched. CDR3 region: CASSPGGGVNEQYF. CDR3 bases: TGCGCCAGCAGCCCAGGGGGCGGTGTCAACGAGCAGTACTTC.

The chain has TRBV2 and TRBJ2-1; TRBD2 might be the D (6 bases). Trimming took 6 bases from V and 0 from J, leaving 15 bases between them. The CDR3 has 16 amino acids. Germline CDR1 and CDR2: SNHLY and FYNNEI. Here the CDR3 reads CASRRQPTSSYNEQFF. Written as DNA, the CDR3 is TGTGCCAGCAGACGACAACCGACTAGCTCCTACAATGAGCAGTTCTTC.

This clonotype was seen only a few times. This chain connects TRBV6-1 to TRBJ1-5, with 7 bases that match TRBD1. V was clipped by 5 bases and J by 5 bases; unmatched bases: 6. Germline loops: CDR1 MNHNS, CDR2 SASEGT. CDR3 length: 14 amino acids. The CDR3 sequence is CASSPYRGDQPQHF. The CDR3 region has the DNA TGTGCCAGCAGTCCATACAGGGGCGATCAGCCCCAGCATTTT.

This clonotype was recorded a few times. The V call is TRBV4-2, the J call TRBJ1-1; 11 positions match TRBD1. Germline CDR1 LGHNA, CDR2 YNFKEQ. The CDR3 is 15 amino acids. V shed 0 bases, J shed 12 bases, and the junction held 9 bases outside the gene matches. CDR3 DNA sequence: TGTGCCAGCAGCCAAGAGATGTGGGACAGGGGGAAACCTTTCTTT. It translates to CASSQEMWDRGKPFF.

This clonotype has just a few counts. The rearrangement uses TRBV10-2 and TRBJ1-2, with D unclear. Germline V gene sequence: CDR1 WSHSY, CDR2 SAAADI. The CDR3 extends over 15 amino acids. V shed 0 bases and J shed 6 bases, with 14 bases lying between them. The CDR3 sequence: CASSESTHFGDGYTF. CDR3 sequence (DNA): TGCGCCAGCAGTGAGTCGACTCATTTTGGGGATGGCTACACCTTC.